These 10 T cell receptor beta chains were sequenced from one sample in a study of T cell responses to AZD1222 COVID-19 vaccine. Clones were read by immunoSEQ multiplex PCR, and TCRdb kept only the in-frame ones, dropping some. The table shows 90,000 to 150,000 clones, with about 85% occurring only once. Specimen: peripheral blood, collected 28 days after the second AZD1222 dose. The receptor source for this set is an adult who received the AZD1222 COVID-19 vaccine.

The chain couples TRBV20-1 to TRBJ2-3, with 7 bases fitting TRBD1. This CDR3 region has 11 residues. V was clipped by 6 bases and J by 6 bases; unmatched bases: 3. Germline loops: CDR1 DFQATT, CDR2 SNEGSKA (reference sequence). The CDR3 region is CSATQGDTQYF. For the CDR3, the DNA is TGCAGTGCCACACAGGGGGATACGCAGTATTTT.

CDR3 in amino acids: CATTSNYGYTF. For the CDR3, the DNA is TGTGCCACCACATCTAACTATGGCTACACCTTC. The V and J genes are TRBV6-5 and TRBJ1-2; unclear D gene. V was clipped by 10 bases and J by 0 bases, with 6 bases between them. The CDR3 spans 11 residues. Looked up from germline, CDR1 is MNHEY and CDR2 is SVGAGI.

V gene TRBV5-1 combines with J gene TRBJ2-3, with 13 bases aligning to TRBD2. CDR1 SGHRS and CDR2 YFSETQ come from the germline V gene. Losses at the gene ends were 4 bases for V and 0 bases for J; bases not matched to a gene: 5. This CDR3 comprises 17 residues. CDR3 protein: CASSLGTSGVSTDTQYF. The CDR3 DNA follows: TGCGCCAGCAGCCTTGGGACTAGCGGGGTGAGCACAGATACGCAGTATTTT. The variable domain in full, completed from reference TRBV5-1 and TRBJ2-3, reads KAGVTQTPRYLIKTRGQQVTLSCSPISGHRSVSWYQQTPGQGLQFLFEYFSETQRNKGNFPGRFSGRQFSNSRSEMNVSTLELGDSALYLCASSLGTSGVSTDTQYFGPGTRLTVL.

The chain employs TRBV10-3 and TRBJ1-6; D unresolved. CDR1 ENHRY and CDR2 SYGVKD come from the germline V gene. The CDR3 is 19 residues long. Trimming removed 0 bases from V and 8 bases from J, with 23 bases in between. The CDR3 region is CAISESRIRWDLRHSPLHF. The CDR3 DNA is TGTGCCATCAGTGAGTCACGCATTAGATGGGATCTCCGCCATTCACCCCTCCACTTT.

The chain combines TRBV10-2 with TRBJ2-7; D not resolved. Trimming left V 4 bases short and J 3 bases short, with 16 bases between. CDR3 length: 15 amino acids. Germline-derived CDR1 and CDR2 are WSHSY and SAAADI. The CDR3 region is CASSVTGQELYEQYF. The CDR3 coding sequence is TGCGCCAGCAGTGTCACCGGGCAGGAACTCTACGAGCAGTACTTC.

This chain uses TRBV7-9 with TRBJ1-3, with TRBD1 matching 8 bases. With V trimmed by 5 bases and J by 2 bases, 8 bases remained unmatched. This CDR3 is built from 16 residues. Germline V gene data show CDR1 as SEHNR and CDR2 as FQNEAQ (reference sequence). The CDR3 loop is CASSIRQGNPGNTIYF. CDR3 bases: TGTGCCAGCAGCATTAGACAGGGGAACCCTGGAAACACCATATATTTT.

The V call is TRBV18, the J call TRBJ2-7; 7 bases match TRBD1. The CDR3 contains 15 residues. Germline CDR1 KGHSH, CDR2 LQKENI. V was clipped by 0 bases and J by 3 bases; unmatched bases: 5. CDR3 sequence (DNA): TGTGCCAGCTCACCACCGGTGCAGGGGGACTACGAGCAGTACTTC. It specifies CASSPPVQGDYEQYF.

J is TRBJ1-2 and V is TRBV5-8, with D perhaps TRBD1 (6 bases). The CDR3 spans 13 residues. The germline CDR1 and CDR2 sequences are SGHTS and YDEGEE. The ends were cut back, 2 bases at V and 7 bases at J, with 12 bases in the middle. CDR3 DNA sequence: TGTGCCAGCAGCTTACAGGGTTTACCTGGCTACACCTTC. Translation gives CASSLQGLPGYTF. The full variable domain, with the rest looked up from reference TRBV5-8 and TRBJ1-2, is EAGVTQSPTHLIKTRGQQATLRCSPISGHTSVYWYQQALGLGLQFLLWYDEGEERNRGNFPPRFSGRQFPNYSSELNVNALELEDSALYLCASSLQGLPGYTFGSGTRLTVV.

This sequence joins TRBV28 and TRBJ1-6; D remains ambiguous. Trimming shortened V by 6 bases and J by 10 bases, and 10 bases separated the two germline ends. The germline CDR1 and CDR2 sequences are MDHEN and SYDVKM. This CDR3 has 12 amino acids. The chain's CDR3 is CASSTHRSPLHF. The CDR3 DNA follows: TGTGCCAGCAGCACCCACAGATCACCCCTCCACTTT.

The chain combines TRBV18 with TRBJ2-4, with D unclear. From germline, CDR1 is KGHSH and CDR2 LQKENI. V was clipped by 2 bases and J by 0 bases, with 11 bases between them. CDR3 length: 16 residues. The CDR3 protein is CASSPLGILAKNIQYF. The CDR3 region has the DNA TGTGCCAGCTCACCATTAGGGATTCTAGCCAAAAACATTCAGTACTTC.